The present TCR beta chain was sequenced within a study of T cell responses to AZD1222 COVID-19 vaccine. A note on this clone: What it binds is not known.

General observations from the study: Clonal diversity was possibly underestimated, and the donors were mostly white British, with more females.

V lost 11 bases and J lost 11; bases outside the gene matches: 16. Germline V CDR1 and CDR2: MDHEN, SYDVKM. The CDR3 spans 13 residues. Data came from immunoSEQ multiplex PCR; TCRdb stores just in-frame clones and leaves some out. The table shows about 100,000 clones, with 70% to 90% occurring only once. The sequencing here drew on peripheral blood, taken on day 0 of AZD1222 vaccination. The receptor was isolated from an adult in good health. This chain links TRBV28 with TRBJ2-3; 7 bases map to TRBD1. CDR3 DNA sequence: TGTGCCGGACGGGACAGTGGTACCTCGGGGCAGTATTTT. Its translation: CAGRDSGTSGQYF.